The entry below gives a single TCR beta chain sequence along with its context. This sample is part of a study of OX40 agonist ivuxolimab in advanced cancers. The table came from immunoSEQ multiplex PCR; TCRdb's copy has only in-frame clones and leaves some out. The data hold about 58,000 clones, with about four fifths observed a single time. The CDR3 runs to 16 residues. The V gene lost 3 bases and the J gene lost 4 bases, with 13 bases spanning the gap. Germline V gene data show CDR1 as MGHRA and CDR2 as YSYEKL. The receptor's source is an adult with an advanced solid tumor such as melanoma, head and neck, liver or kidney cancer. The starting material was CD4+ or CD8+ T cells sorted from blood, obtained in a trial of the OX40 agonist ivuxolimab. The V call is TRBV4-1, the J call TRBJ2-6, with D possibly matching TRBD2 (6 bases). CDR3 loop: CASSQGGITGANVLTF. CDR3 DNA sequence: TGCGCCAGCAGCCAGGGGGGAATCACCGGGGCCAACGTCCTGACTTTC.